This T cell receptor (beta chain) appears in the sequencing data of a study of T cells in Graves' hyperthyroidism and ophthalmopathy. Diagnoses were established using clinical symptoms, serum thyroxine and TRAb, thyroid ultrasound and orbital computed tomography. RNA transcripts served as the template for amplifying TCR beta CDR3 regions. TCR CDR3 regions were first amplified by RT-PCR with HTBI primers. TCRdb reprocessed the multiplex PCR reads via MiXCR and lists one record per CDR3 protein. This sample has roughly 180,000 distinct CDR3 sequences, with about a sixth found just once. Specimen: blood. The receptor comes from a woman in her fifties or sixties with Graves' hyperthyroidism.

The CDR3 bases are TGTGCCAGCAGCTTTTCGTGGGGGGGCTCCTACGAGCAGTACTTC. This encodes CASSFSWGGSYEQYF. This sequence joins TRBV7-2 and TRBJ2-7, with 7 bases lining up with TRBD2. The V gene's germline CDR1 is SGHTA and CDR2 FQGNSA. The CDR3 sequence is 15 residues long. J gave up 0 bases and V 3 bases, and 5 bases lay outside the gene matches.